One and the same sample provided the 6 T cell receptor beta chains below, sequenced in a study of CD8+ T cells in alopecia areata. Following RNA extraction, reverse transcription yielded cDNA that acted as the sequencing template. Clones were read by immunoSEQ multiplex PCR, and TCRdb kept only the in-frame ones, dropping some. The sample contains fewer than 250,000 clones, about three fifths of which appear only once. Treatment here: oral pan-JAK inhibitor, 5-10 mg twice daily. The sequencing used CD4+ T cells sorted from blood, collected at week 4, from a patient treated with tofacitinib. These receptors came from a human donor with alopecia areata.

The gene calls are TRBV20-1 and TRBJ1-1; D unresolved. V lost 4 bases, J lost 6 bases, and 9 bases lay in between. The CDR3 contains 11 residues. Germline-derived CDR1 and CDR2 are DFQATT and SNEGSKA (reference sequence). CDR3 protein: CSATAHAEAFF. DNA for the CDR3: TGCAGTGCTACGGCTCACGCTGAAGCTTTCTTT.

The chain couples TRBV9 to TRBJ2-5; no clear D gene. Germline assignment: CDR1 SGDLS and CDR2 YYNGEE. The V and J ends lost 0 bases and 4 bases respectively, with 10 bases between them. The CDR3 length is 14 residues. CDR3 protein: CASSVVGELETQYF. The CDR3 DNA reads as TGTGCCAGCAGCGTAGTCGGAGAGTTAGAGACCCAGTACTTC.

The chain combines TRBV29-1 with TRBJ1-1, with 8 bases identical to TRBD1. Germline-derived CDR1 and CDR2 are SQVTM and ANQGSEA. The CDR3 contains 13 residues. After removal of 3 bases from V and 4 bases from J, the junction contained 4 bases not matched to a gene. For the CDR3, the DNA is TGCAGCGTTGACGGACAGGGAAGCACTGAAGCTTTCTTT. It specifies CSVDGQGSTEAFF.

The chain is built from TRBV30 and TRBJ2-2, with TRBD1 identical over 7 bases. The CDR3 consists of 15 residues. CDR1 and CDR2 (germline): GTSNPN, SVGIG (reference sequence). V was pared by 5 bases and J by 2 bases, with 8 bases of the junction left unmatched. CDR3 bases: TGTGCCTGGCTAACCGGGACAGCTAACACCGGGGAGCTGTTTTTT. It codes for CAWLTGTANTGELFF. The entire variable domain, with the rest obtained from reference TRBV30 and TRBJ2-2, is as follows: SQTIHQWPATLVQPVGSPLSLECTVEGTSNPNLYWYRQAAGRGLQLLFYSVGIGQISSEVPQNLSASRPQDRQFILSSKKLLLSDSGFYLCAWLTGTANTGELFFGEGSRLTVL.

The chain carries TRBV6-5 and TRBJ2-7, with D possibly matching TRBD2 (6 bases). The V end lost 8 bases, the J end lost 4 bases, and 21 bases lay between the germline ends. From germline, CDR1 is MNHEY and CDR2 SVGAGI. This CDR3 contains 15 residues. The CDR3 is CASSPLGGFYYEQYF. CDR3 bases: TGTGCCAGCTCGCCCCTGGGGGGATTCTATTACGAGCAGTACTTC.

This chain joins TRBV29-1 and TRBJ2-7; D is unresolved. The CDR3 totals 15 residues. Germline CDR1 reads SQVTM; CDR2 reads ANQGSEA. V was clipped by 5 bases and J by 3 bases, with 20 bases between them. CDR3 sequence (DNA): TGCAGCGTTCGAGGTTCAGGTGACCAATTCTACGAGCAGTACTTC. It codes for CSVRGSGDQFYEQYF.